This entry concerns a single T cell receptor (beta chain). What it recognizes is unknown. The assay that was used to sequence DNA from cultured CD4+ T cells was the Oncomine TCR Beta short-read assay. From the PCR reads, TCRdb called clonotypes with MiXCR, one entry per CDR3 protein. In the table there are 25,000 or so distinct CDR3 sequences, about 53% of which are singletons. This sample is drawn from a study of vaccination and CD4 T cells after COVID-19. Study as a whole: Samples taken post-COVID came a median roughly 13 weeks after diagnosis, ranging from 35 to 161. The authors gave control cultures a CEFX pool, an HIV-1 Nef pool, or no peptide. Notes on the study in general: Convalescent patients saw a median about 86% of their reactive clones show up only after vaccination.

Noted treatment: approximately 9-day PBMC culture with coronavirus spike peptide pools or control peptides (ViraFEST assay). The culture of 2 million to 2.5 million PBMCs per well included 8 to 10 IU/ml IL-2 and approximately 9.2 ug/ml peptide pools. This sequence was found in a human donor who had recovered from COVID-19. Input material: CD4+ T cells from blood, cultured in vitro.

CDR3: CASSLDGAGNQPQHF. The CDR3 bases are TGTGCCAGCAGCTTAGATGGGGCCGGCAATCAGCCCCAGCATTTT. V usage is TRBV7-9 and J usage is TRBJ1-5; perhaps TRBD1 as D (5 bases). Germline V gives CDR1 SEHNR, CDR2 FQNEAQ (reference sequence). The CDR3 consists of 15 residues. Trimming cost V 1 base and J 2 bases, with 9 bases left between them. Full variable domain (missing parts from reference TRBV7-9 and TRBJ1-5): DTGVSQNPRHKITKRGQNVTFRCDPISEHNRLYWYRQTLGQGPEFLTYFQNEAQLEKSRLLSDRFSAERPKGSFSTLEIQRTEQGDSAMYLCASSLDGAGNQPQHFGDGTRLSIL.